This TCR beta chain was captured in a study of blood T cell repertoires in COVID-19. Overall study: Specimens from acute and convalescent COVID-19 originated in the United States, Italy and Spain. T cells, B-cell-depleted T cells, or PBMCs provided the cDNA or gDNA that served as material.

Per the study methods: Amplifying reference gene primers gave estimates of nucleated cell counts. Assay: immunoSEQ multiplex PCR; the TCRdb copy retains only in-frame clones and omits some. That table gives V, J and clone size, and the DNA gave D and trimming. The sample carries approximately 250,000 clones, approximately 85% recorded once. This clone was recorded only once. The source is a woman aged 45 to 65 with acute COVID-19. Sequenced material: PBMCs or T cells enriched from blood (not recorded which).

This CDR3 reads CASSPGHPNTEAFF. CDR3 coding DNA: TGCGCCAGCAGCCCGGGACACCCGAACACTGAAGCTTTCTTT. V is TRBV4-3 and J is TRBJ1-1, with D maybe TRBD1 (6 bases). Germline V gives CDR1 LGHNA, CDR2 YSLEER. Deletions cut 4 bases from V and 1 base from J, with 10 bases between. CDR3 length equals 14 residues.